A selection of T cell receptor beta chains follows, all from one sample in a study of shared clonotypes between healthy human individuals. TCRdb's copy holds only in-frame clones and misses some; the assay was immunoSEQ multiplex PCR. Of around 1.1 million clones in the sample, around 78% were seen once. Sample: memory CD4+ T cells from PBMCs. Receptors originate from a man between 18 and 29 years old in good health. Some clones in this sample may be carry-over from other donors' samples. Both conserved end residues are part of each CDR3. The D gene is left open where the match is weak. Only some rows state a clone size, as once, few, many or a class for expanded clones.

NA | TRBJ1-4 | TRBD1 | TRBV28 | TGTGCCAGCAGTCCTTCGGGACAGGGGGATGAAAAACTGTTTTTT | CASSPSGQGDEKLFF
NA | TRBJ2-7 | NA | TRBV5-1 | TGCGCCAGCAGCTCGGGGACGAATACCTACGAGCAGTACTTC | CASSSGTNTYEQYF
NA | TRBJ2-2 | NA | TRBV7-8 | TGTGCCAGCAGTAACTTCGGGGGCACCGGGGAGCTGTTTTTT | CASSNFGGTGELFF
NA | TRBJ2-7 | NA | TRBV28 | TGTGCCAGCAGTTTGCGGCCACCGCCCTACGAGCAGTACTTC | CASSLRPPPYEQYF
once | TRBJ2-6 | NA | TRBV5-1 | TGCGCCAGCAGCTTGGCCGGGGACTCTGGGGCCAACGTCCTGACTTTC | CASSLAGDSGANVLTF
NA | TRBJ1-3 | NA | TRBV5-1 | TGCGCCAGCAGCTTGGACTTGAGGGTCTCTGGAAACACCATATATTTT | CASSLDLRVSGNTIYF
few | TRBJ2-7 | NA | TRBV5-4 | TGTGCCAGCAGTCCCGACCTCTCCTACGAGCAGTACTTC | CASSPDLSYEQYF
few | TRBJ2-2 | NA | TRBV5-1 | TGCGCCAGCAGCCCACACAGGGTAGCCGGGGAGCTGTTTTTT | CASSPHRVAGELFF
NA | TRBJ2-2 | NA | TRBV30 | TGTGCCTCAGCATTGGGATACAACACCGGGGAGCTGTTTTTT | CASALGYNTGELFF
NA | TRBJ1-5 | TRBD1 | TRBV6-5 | TGTGCCAGCAGGACAGGGACAAATAGCAATCAGCCCCAGCATTTT | CASRTGTNSNQPQHF
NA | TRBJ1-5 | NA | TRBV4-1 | TGCGCCAGCAGCCAAGTCGGGGGGAATAGCAATCAGCCCCAGCATTTT | CASSQVGGNSNQPQHF
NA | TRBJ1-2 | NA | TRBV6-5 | TGTGCCAGTACAGGCGGGAAGGACTATGGCTACACCTTC | CASTGGKDYGYTF
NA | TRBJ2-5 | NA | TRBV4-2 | TGTGCCAGCAGCCAAGAGGGTCTAGGGTGGTACCAAGAGACCCAGTACTTC | CASSQEGLGWYQETQYF
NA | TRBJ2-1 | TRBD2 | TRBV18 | TGTGCCAGCTCACCTTACACTAGCGGGGGTTACAATGAGCAGTTCTTC | CASSPYTSGGYNEQFF
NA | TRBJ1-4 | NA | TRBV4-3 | TGCGCCAGCAGCCAAGGGAATAGGAACACTAATGAAAAACTGTTTTTT | CASSQGNRNTNEKLFF